Presented here are 21 T cell receptor beta chains from one specimen sequenced in a study of early T cells in non-severe SARS-CoV-2 infection. TCRdb processed the 5' RACE reads anew with MiXCR; each CDR3 protein has one entry. Among under 30,000 distinct CDR3 sequences listed, about 6% were seen once. Sequencing was carried out using whole blood. Source of these receptors: an adult who was a healthcare worker with PCR-confirmed SARS-CoV-2 infection or an uninfected control (not recorded which).

This clonotype occurred many times. The chain is built from TRBV12-5 and TRBJ1-5; D is unresolved. There are 11 residues in the CDR3. Germline lookup yields CDR1 LGHNT and CDR2 FRNRAP. V dropped 7 bases and J dropped 9 bases, with 10 bases sitting between them. CDR3 in DNA: TGTGCTAGTGCTATCATGGGGCCCCAGCATTTT. This gives the protein CASAIMGPQHF.

This clonotype was observed many times. This chain uses TRBV30 with TRBJ2-7; TRBD2 might be the D (6 bases). Germline CDR1 and CDR2: GTSNPN and SVGIG (reference sequence). The V end lost 2 bases, the J end lost 7 bases, and 15 bases lay between the germline ends. The CDR3 has 13 amino acids. CDR3 region: CAWSHERRGEQYF. The DNA for the CDR3 is TGTGCCTGGAGTCACGAGCGGCGGGGAGAGCAGTACTTC.

This clonotype was seen many times. The gene calls are TRBV6-1 and TRBJ1-2; D is perhaps TRBD1 (6 bases). The CDR3 has 13 amino acids. The ends were cut back, 6 bases at V and 5 bases at J, with 13 bases in the middle. CDR1 is MNHNS, CDR2 SASEGT, per germline. The chain's CDR3 is CASRAGQTYGYTF. Written as DNA, the CDR3 is TGTGCCAGCAGGGCTGGACAGACTTATGGCTACACCTTC.

The sample holds a few counts of this clonotype. J is TRBJ2-3 and V is TRBV7-6; unclear D gene. CDR1 is SGHVS, CDR2 FNYEAQ, per germline. The V gene lost 5 bases and the J gene lost 0 bases, with 3 bases spanning the gap. The CDR3 has 12 residues. Here the CDR3 reads CASSASTDTQYF. The CDR3, as DNA: TGTGCCAGCAGCGCTAGCACAGATACGCAGTATTTT.

This clonotype was counted at least ten times. V usage is TRBV18 and J usage is TRBJ1-1, with a tentative D call TRBD1 (6 bases). Germline assignment: CDR1 KGHSH and CDR2 LQKENI. V was cut by 6 bases and J by 1 base, with 12 bases left in between. The CDR3 contains 14 residues. CDR3 residues: CASSPGTPNTEAFF. The CDR3 bases are TGTGCCAGCTCCCCCGGGACACCGAACACTGAAGCTTTCTTT.

This clonotype was observed at least ten times. The chain combines TRBV6-1 with TRBJ2-3; D assignment may be TRBD1 or TRBD2 (5 bases each). From germline, CDR1 is MNHNS and CDR2 SASEGT. The length of the CDR3 is 13 residues. The ends were cut back, 6 bases at V and 2 bases at J, with 9 bases in the middle. The CDR3 reads CASRRDDTDTQYF. Here the CDR3 DNA reads TGTGCCAGCAGACGGGACGACACAGATACGCAGTATTTT.

This clonotype was counted at least ten times. This chain uses TRBV6-6 with TRBJ2-2; possibly TRBD1 for D (6 bases). Per the germline V gene, CDR1 is MNHNY and CDR2 is SVGAGI (reference sequence). Trimming cost V 6 bases and J 4 bases, with 15 bases left between them. The CDR3 extends over 15 amino acids. The CDR3 is CASSPQGGSTGELFF. CDR3 DNA: TGTGCCAGCAGCCCACAGGGCGGTAGCACCGGGGAGCTGTTTTTT.

This clonotype showed up many times. This chain links TRBV20-1 with TRBJ2-1; 7 bases line up with TRBD2. In germline, CDR1 is DFQATT, CDR2 SNEGSKA (reference sequence). J was trimmed by 10 bases and V by 0 bases; bases with no gene match: 12. The CDR3 is made up of 15 amino acids. CDR3 coding DNA: TGCAGTGCTAGAGATCCGGGAGGCCCTGGAATCGAGCAGTTCTTC. Translated, it gives CSARDPGGPGIEQFF.

This clonotype was counted only a few times. The rearrangement uses TRBV30 and TRBJ1-1; D unresolved. V lost 1 base and J lost 4, with 1 base in between. CDR3 size: 10 residues. The V gene's germline CDR1 is GTSNPN and CDR2 SVGIG (reference sequence). The CDR3 sequence is CAWSATEAFF. The CDR3 nucleotides are TGTGCCTGGAGTGCCACTGAAGCTTTCTTT.

In its sample, this clonotype was seen many times. The gene calls are TRBV24-1 and TRBJ2-1; 7 bases match TRBD2. This CDR3 region has 16 residues. Germline CDR1 and CDR2: KGHDR and SFDVKD. Germline trimming cut 4 bases from V and 1 base from J; bases unmatched to any gene: 6. The CDR3 DNA sequence: TGTGCCACCAGTGAGCCCGGACTAGTATCCTACAATGAGCAGTTCTTC. Its protein product is CATSEPGLVSYNEQFF.

This clonotype was seen only a few times. The V call is TRBV12-5, the J call TRBJ1-2; D might be TRBD1 (6 bases). Germline CDR1 and CDR2: LGHNT and FRNRAP. V lost 2 bases and J lost 4, with 17 bases in between. The CDR3 length is 16 residues. Here the CDR3 DNA reads TGTGCTAGTGGTTTGCTCATACAGGGTCCCAGCTATGGCTACACCTTC. As protein: CASGLLIQGPSYGYTF.

This clonotype occurred a few times. V gene TRBV19 combines with J gene TRBJ2-7, with 8 nucleotides matching TRBD1. The CDR3 has 15 residues. Germline V lookup: CDR1 LNHDA, CDR2 SQIVND (reference sequence). J was trimmed by 0 bases and V by 6 bases; bases with no gene match: 7. The CDR3 DNA reads TGTGCCAGTAGACCCGGGACAGGTAGCTCCTACGAGCAGTACTTC. Encoded protein: CASRPGTGSSYEQYF.

This clonotype has a count of ten or more. The V call is TRBV5-6, the J call TRBJ1-1, with TRBD1 matching 7 bases. The junction had 10 bases not matched to a gene; V was cut back by 4 bases and J by 4 bases. The germline gives CDR1 SGHDT, CDR2 YYEEEE. CDR3 length: 15 residues. CDR3 nucleotide sequence: TGTGCCAGCAGCCGTTTGTACCGGGACAGCACTGAAGCTTTCTTT. The encoded protein is CASSRLYRDSTEAFF. The variable domain in full, completed from reference TRBV5-6 and TRBJ1-1, reads DAGVTQSPTHLIKTRGQQVTLRCSPKSGHDTVSWYQQALGQGPQFIFQYYEEEERQRGNFPDRFSGHQFPNYSSELNVNALLLGDSALYLCASSRLYRDSTEAFFGQGTRLTVV.

This clonotype was recorded many times. The CDR3 here is CSATRDLDNEQFF. CDR3 DNA sequence: TGCAGTGCTACGAGGGACTTGGACAATGAGCAGTTCTTC. V gene TRBV20-1 combines with J gene TRBJ2-1; a possible D gene is TRBD2 (6 bases). Deletions cut 4 bases from V and 5 bases from J, with 12 bases between. The CDR3 runs 13 residues. Germline CDR1 and CDR2: DFQATT and SNEGSKA (reference sequence).

This clonotype occurred many times. V is TRBV7-9 and J is TRBJ1-2, with D unresolved. CDR3 length: 14 amino acids. Germline V gene lookup returns CDR1 SEHNR and CDR2 FQNEAQ (reference sequence). The V end was cut by 7 bases, the J end by 4 bases, with 16 bases between. The CDR3, as DNA: TGTGCCAGCACTCGGAGCCAAGTCCCCTATGGCTACACCTTC. Its protein product is CASTRSQVPYGYTF.

This clonotype has a count of ten or more. The rearrangement joins TRBV5-4 to TRBJ2-7, with D maybe TRBD1 (5 bases). Germline CDR1 and CDR2: SGHNT and YYREEE (reference sequence). The V end was cut by 0 bases, the J end by 4 bases, with 20 bases between. This CDR3 contains 17 residues. The CDR3 sequence: CASSLAGRSLGLYEQYF. The CDR3 nucleotides read TGTGCCAGCAGCTTGGCAGGGCGATCCCTTGGATTGTACGAGCAGTACTTC. The variable domain in full, with the rest retrieved from reference TRBV5-4 and TRBJ2-7, is ETGVTQSPTHLIKTRGQQVTLRCSSQSGHNTVSWYQQALGQGPQFIFQYYREEENGRGNFPPRFSGLQFPNYSSELNVNALELDDSALYLCASSLAGRSLGLYEQYFGPGTRLTVT.

In its sample, this clonotype was seen a few times. One junction end does not reproduce the germline sequence, and a read error may be involved. The rearrangement links TRBV7-9 to TRBJ2-7; D is uncertain. Germline V CDR1 and CDR2: SEHNR, FQNEAQ (reference sequence). This CDR3 comprises 12 residues. This CDR3 is CVSSLIPSEQYF. The CDR3 DNA reads TGTGTCAGCAGCTTAATCCCCTCCGAGCAGTACTTC.

This clonotype was detected many times. The chain combines TRBV12-3 or TRBV12-4 with TRBJ2-1; TRBD1 might be the D (7 bases). There are 15 residues in the CDR3. The ends were cut back, 2 bases at V and 6 bases at J, with 14 bases in the middle. CDR3 amino acids: CASSLLAGGSNEQFF. DNA for the CDR3: TGTGCCAGCAGTTTATTGGCAGGGGGGAGCAATGAGCAGTTCTTC.

Many counts were recorded for this clonotype. The chain is built from TRBV12-3 or TRBV12-4 and TRBJ2-3, with D perhaps matching TRBD1 or TRBD2 (6 bases each). CDR3 length: 13 residues. Trimming stripped 8 bases from V and 0 bases from J, with 9 bases between. The CDR3 sequence is CASQGTSTDTQYF. The CDR3 nucleotides read TGTGCCAGCCAGGGGACTAGCACAGATACGCAGTATTTT.

At least ten counts were recorded for this clonotype. The V call is TRBV11-2, the J call TRBJ2-4, with D possibly matching TRBD2 (6 bases). Per germline, CDR1 SGHAT and CDR2 FQNNGV. Trimming shortened V by 7 bases and J by 8 bases, and 21 bases separated the two germline ends. The CDR3 is 15 amino acids. The CDR3 sequence is CASTRGTFEGDIQYF. The CDR3 DNA reads as TGTGCCAGCACCCGAGGGACTTTTGAAGGAGACATTCAGTACTTC.

Ten or more counts support this clonotype. The chain carries TRBV4-3 and TRBJ1-3; D unresolved. The germline V gene encodes CDR1 LGHNA and CDR2 YSLEER. Trimming removed 0 bases from V and 1 base from J, with 7 bases in between. The CDR3 covers 15 residues. The CDR3 DNA sequence: TGCGCCAGCAGCCAAGATAGTAGGTCTGGAAACACCATATATTTT. Translating gives CASSQDSRSGNTIYF.